Presented here are 27 T cell receptor beta chains from one specimen sequenced in a study of Graves' ophthalmopathy and Graves' hyperthyroidism (dated by TCRdb to 2016 to 2018). Sequencing was carried out with an Illumina HiSeq 2000. For repertoire sequencing, the TCR beta CDR3 regions were amplified from RNA transcripts. A first-round RT-PCR used HTBI primers with the Qiagen OneStep RT-PCR kit, followed by a second-round multiplex PCR, size selection and purification. The public sequencing data were trimmed at Q25 with fastp and processed into clonotypes with MiXCR by TCRdb, which kept only in-frame beta chains. Every CDR3 protein is listed once, alongside the most common genes and DNA of its rows. This sample is represented by over a million distinct CDR3 sequences; 35% to 45% of them were singletons. Clones ranked in the top ten supply 11% of the sample. Source material: peripheral blood or thyroid tissue (not recorded which). The receptors were gathered from an adult man with Graves' hyperthyroidism.

Turning to this clonotype: The germline gene is not matched at one end of the junction; a read error may be the cause. This chain uses TRBV7-2 with TRBJ2-7; D is perhaps TRBD1 (6 bases). Germline assignment: CDR1 SGHTA and CDR2 FQGNSA. This CDR3 is built from 15 residues. The chain's CDR3 is CASSLEPGAAYEQYF. In nucleotides, the CDR3 is TGCGCCAGCAGCTTGGAGCCAGGGGCCGCCTACGAGCAGTACTTC.

About this clonotype: Relative to the germline gene, one junction end is altered; a read error may explain this. The chain employs TRBV7-9 and TRBJ2-1; TRBD1 is a possible D gene (5 bases). Per the germline V gene, CDR1 is SEHNR and CDR2 is FQNEAQ (reference sequence). CDR3 length: 13 residues. The CDR3: CASSSRDHNEQFF. In DNA form, the CDR3 reads TGTGCCAGTAGCTCCAGGGATCACAATGAGCAGTTCTTC.

The chain carries TRBV20-1 and TRBJ2-7, with 14 nucleotides matching TRBD2. V lost 4 bases and J lost 6; bases outside the gene matches: 5. Germline CDR1 and CDR2: DFQATT and SNEGSKA (reference sequence). The CDR3 consists of 14 residues. The CDR3 DNA sequence: TGCAGTGCTACCCTGGGACTAGCGGGGGCCGAGCAGTACTTC. As protein: CSATLGLAGAEQYF.

This chain uses TRBV20-1 with TRBJ1-2, with no clear D. Germline loops: CDR1 DFQATT, CDR2 SNEGSKA (reference sequence). V lost 3 bases to trimming and J lost 2 bases, with 7 bases between them. The CDR3 has 12 residues. CDR3 protein: CSASSPNYGYTF. The CDR3 DNA follows: TGCAGTGCTAGTTCCCCCAACTATGGCTACACCTTC.

The chain links TRBV20-1 to TRBJ1-1; TRBD1 is a possible D gene (5 bases). The CDR3 extends over 15 amino acids. Germline V lookup: CDR1 DFQATT, CDR2 SNEGSKA (reference sequence). V lost 0 bases to trimming and J lost 5 bases, with 16 bases between them. CDR3 sequence: CSARDPSGFRTEAFF. The DNA of the CDR3 is TGCAGTGCTAGAGATCCTTCAGGGTTCCGTACTGAAGCTTTCTTT.

Ten or more counts support this clonotype. V gene TRBV19 combines with J gene TRBJ1-4, with TRBD1 matching over 7 bases. With V trimmed by 5 bases and J by 3 bases, 6 bases remained unmatched. Germline-derived CDR1 and CDR2 are LNHDA and SQIVND (reference sequence). This CDR3 region has 15 residues. The CDR3 DNA follows: TGTGCCAGTAGTGCCACGACAGGGTCTAATGAAAAACTGTTTTTT. It is translated as CASSATTGSNEKLFF.

V is TRBV27 and J is TRBJ1-5; D gene unclear. Deletions cut 0 bases from V and 7 bases from J, with 10 bases between. Per the germline V gene, CDR1 is MNHEY and CDR2 is SMNVEV (reference sequence). The CDR3 length is 14 residues. In DNA, the CDR3 is TGTGCCAGCAGTTTATCTTTGGGAGCGCAGCCCCAGCATTTT. It specifies CASSLSLGAQPQHF.

As concerns this clonotype: A much larger clone differs by one base, so this may be a read error. This sequence joins TRBV14 and TRBJ2-3; D unresolved. Germline lookup yields CDR1 SGHDN and CDR2 FVKESK. CDR3 length: 12 residues. Trimming shortened V by 1 base and J by 2 bases, and 1 base separated the two germline ends. DNA of the CDR3: TGTGCCAGCAGCCAAGTCACAGATACGCAGTATTTT. Residues: CASSQVTDTQYF.

V and J are TRBV13 and TRBJ1-4; D is unresolved. The CDR3 has 14 residues. Trimming shortened V by 3 bases and J by 10 bases, and 15 bases separated the two germline ends. CDR1 and CDR2 (germline): PRHDT, FYEKMQ (reference sequence). The CDR3 loop reads CASSFPGGPGKLFF. CDR3 coding DNA: TGTGCCAGCAGCTTCCCGGGAGGACCTGGAAAACTGTTTTTT.

This chain uses TRBV5-1 with TRBJ2-2, with 9 bases lining up with TRBD1. Germline V CDR1 and CDR2: SGHRS, YFSETQ. Germline trimming cut 4 bases from V and 1 base from J; bases unmatched to any gene: 5. The CDR3 covers 16 residues. CDR3 DNA: TGCGCCAGCAGCATAGGACAGGGGCGGAACACCGGGGAGCTGTTTTTT. It is translated as CASSIGQGRNTGELFF.

About this clonotype: The DNA is omitted, as the CDR3 cannot be located on it reliably, and the CDR3 follows TCRdb's listing. V is TRBV20-1 and J is TRBJ1-3. The CDR3 totals 14 residues, both ends included. Germline-derived CDR1 and CDR2 are DFQATT and SNEGSKA (reference sequence). The CDR3: CPICSAIRGDTIYF.

The chain recombines TRBV7-2 with TRBJ1-6; the match to TRBD1 covers 8 bases. CDR3 length: 14 residues. V lost 5 bases to trimming and J lost 10 bases; unmatched junction nucleotides: 7. CDR1 and CDR2 from the germline V gene are SGHTA and FQGNSA. The CDR3 DNA reads as TGTGCCAGCAGCGCAGGGGGCAGCGGGTCACCCCTCCACTTT. The encoded protein is CASSAGGSGSPLHF.

The chain links TRBV7-9 to TRBJ1-2; D is undetermined. Germline values: CDR1 SEHNR, CDR2 FQNEAQ (reference sequence). The CDR3 has 13 amino acids. Trimming took 4 bases from V and 7 from J, leaving 13 bases between them. The CDR3 bases are TGTGCCAGCAGCTCGTCCTGGAGTTCTGGCTACACCTTC. Translating it yields CASSSSWSSGYTF.

This chain uses TRBV10-2 with TRBJ2-7; 15 nucleotides align to TRBD2. Germline trimming cut 4 bases from V and 5 bases from J; bases unmatched to any gene: 9. This CDR3 contains 17 residues. Germline V gene lookup returns CDR1 WSHSY and CDR2 SAAADI. The chain's CDR3 is CASSAGLAGGLGHEQYF. DNA of the CDR3: TGCGCCAGCAGTGCCGGACTAGCGGGAGGGCTTGGTCACGAGCAGTACTTC.

The rearrangement joins TRBV20-1 to TRBJ1-1, with a weak D call TRBD1 (6 bases). Trimming cost V 3 bases and J 3 bases, with 17 bases left between them. Germline assignment: CDR1 DFQATT and CDR2 SNEGSKA (reference sequence). This CDR3 is 15 amino acids long. CDR3 coding DNA: TGCAGTGCTAGTTCCGGGCAGGGGCGCGACACTGAAGCTTTCTTT. Protein: CSASSGQGRDTEAFF.

Here the CDR3 DNA reads TGTGCCAGCAGTTACTGGGCGGATAACACTGAAGCTTTCTTT. Protein: CASSYWADNTEAFF. The V call is TRBV11-2, the J call TRBJ1-1, with D hard to call. The V end was cut by 6 bases, the J end by 2 bases, with 13 bases between. This CDR3 is built from 14 residues. CDR1 and CDR2 (germline): SGHAT, FQNNGV.

Points on this clonotype: This is likely a read error, given that the CDR3 carries no conserved phenylalanine or tryptophan at its end. The chain recombines TRBV5-5 with TRBJ2-7; D not resolved. Germline-derived CDR1 and CDR2 are SGHKS and YYEKEE (reference sequence). The CDR3 spans 14 residues. The CDR3 nucleotides read TGCGCCAGCAGCCAAGTGTCAGGTGACTACGAGCAGTACTCC. This encodes CASSQVSGDYEQYS.

The chain uses TRBV10-3 and TRBJ1-6, with 9 bases identical to TRBD1. The CDR3 is made up of 14 amino acids. Unmatched junction bases numbered 6, after V lost 6 bases and J lost 9 bases. The V gene's germline CDR1 is ENHRY and CDR2 SYGVKD. The CDR3 nucleotides read TGTGCCATCAGCGACGGGACAGGGTCTTCACCCCTCCACTTT. Its protein product is CAISDGTGSSPLHF.

This clonotype came up many times. This sequence joins TRBV14 and TRBJ2-7; 8 nucleotides align to TRBD1. Trimming at V came to 4 bases and at J to 7 bases, leaving 15 bases not matched to a gene. The CDR3 contains 16 residues. Germline assignment: CDR1 SGHDN and CDR2 FVKESK. Written as DNA, the CDR3 is TGTGCCAGCAGCCCCTTGGGACAGGATAGTGGTCTTGAGCAGTACTTC. It yields the protein CASSPLGQDSGLEQYF.

This clonotype was observed many times. The genes are TRBV7-9 and TRBJ1-2; D is uncertain. Germline V gene data show CDR1 as SEHNR and CDR2 as FQNEAQ (reference sequence). The CDR3 length is 11 residues. Between the trimmed V and J ends, which lost 4 bases and 6 bases, there was a span of 6 bases. The CDR3 here is CASSYHNGYTF. DNA of the CDR3: TGTGCCAGCAGCTACCACAATGGCTACACCTTC. The full variable domain, in which reference TRBV7-9 and TRBJ1-2 provide the parts outside the CDR3, is DTGVSQNPRHKITKRGQNVTFRCDPISEHNRLYWYRQTLGQGPEFLTYFQNEAQLEKSRLLSDRFSAERPKGSFSTLEIQRTEQGDSAMYLCASSYHNGYTFGSGTRLTVV.

This clonotype was recorded at least ten times. The chain recombines TRBV20-1 with TRBJ2-2, with 9 bases aligning to TRBD1. With V trimmed by 6 bases and J by 1 base, 6 bases remained unmatched. Germline CDR1 and CDR2: DFQATT and SNEGSKA (reference sequence). The CDR3 extends over 15 amino acids. CDR3 sequence reads: CSARQGGMNTGELFF. CDR3 DNA: TGCAGTGCCAGACAGGGGGGTATGAACACCGGGGAGCTGTTTTTT.

Remarks on this clonotype: The junction departs from germline at one end; a sequencing error may be responsible. This chain uses TRBV29-1 with TRBJ1-5; TRBD1 might be the D (6 bases). The CDR3 spans 13 residues. The germline V gene encodes CDR1 SQVTM and CDR2 ANQGSEA. Written as DNA, the CDR3 is TGCAGCGTCGTGTCGGGGGGCTTGGAGACCCAGCATTTC. Translated: CSVVSGGLETQHF.

The rearrangement joins TRBV13 to TRBJ1-5; the match to TRBD1 covers 7 bases. V was clipped by 5 bases and J by 0 bases; unmatched bases: 10. The germline gives CDR1 PRHDT, CDR2 FYEKMQ (reference sequence). There are 17 residues in the CDR3. CDR3 DNA: TGTGCCAGCAGCCCCGGGGCAGGGGGATATAGCAATCAGCCCCAGCATTTT. Its translation is CASSPGAGGYSNQPQHF.

This clonotype appeared many times. This sequence joins TRBV20-1 and TRBJ2-5; D uncertain. There are 13 residues in the CDR3. Germline V gives CDR1 DFQATT, CDR2 SNEGSKA (reference sequence). Trimming took off 8 bases at V and 7 bases at J, with 20 bases between the two ends. The CDR3 loop reads CSSYRVFLRTQYF. CDR3 sequence (DNA): TGCAGTTCGTACCGGGTCTTTCTGAGGACCCAGTACTTC.

The chain links TRBV12-3 or TRBV12-4 to TRBJ2-7; 9 bases align to TRBD1. J gave up 4 bases and V 5 bases, and 9 bases lay outside the gene matches. The CDR3 is made up of 15 amino acids. In DNA form, the CDR3 reads TGTGCCAGCAGTACCCGGGACAGGGAATTATACGAGCAGTACTTC. This encodes CASSTRDRELYEQYF.

This chain links TRBV20-1 with TRBJ2-3; the D is unclear. The V and J ends lost 4 bases and 3 bases respectively, with 20 bases between them. Germline V gene data show CDR1 as DFQATT and CDR2 as SNEGSKA (reference sequence). The CDR3 is 16 amino acids. The CDR3 loop is CSATRYQEVMTDTQYF. CDR3 in DNA: TGCAGTGCTACCCGATATCAGGAAGTGATGACAGATACGCAGTATTTT.

This clonotype was counted only a few times. The chain carries TRBV5-1 and TRBJ1-1, with 7 bases that match TRBD1. Germline CDR1 is SGHRS and CDR2 is YFSETQ. The CDR3 runs 17 residues. V lost 4 bases, J lost 0 bases, and 12 bases stayed unmatched. CDR3 sequence: CASSPPSRTGMNTEAFF. For the CDR3, the DNA is TGCGCCAGCAGCCCACCCTCCCGGACAGGAATGAACACTGAAGCTTTCTTT. The complete variable domain, with remaining parts taken from reference TRBV5-1 and TRBJ1-1, reads KAGVTQTPRYLIKTRGQQVTLSCSPISGHRSVSWYQQTPGQGLQFLFEYFSETQRNKGNFPGRFSGRQFSNSRSEMNVSTLELGDSALYLCASSPPSRTGMNTEAFFGQGTRLTVV.